This T cell receptor beta chain appears in the sequencing data of a study of cytomegalovirus exposure and HLA in healthy donors. Study observations and caveats: Three CMV-associated chains were confirmed in vitro to be specific for CMV antigens. Both high specificity and high sensitivity reportedly marked the classifier's diagnosis of cytomegalovirus status. Whilst most TCR sequences proved rare, a subset of public TCRs occurred across many donors.

Trimming stripped 5 bases from V and 1 base from J, with 6 bases between. Germline-derived CDR1 and CDR2 are LNHDA and SQIVND (reference sequence). The CDR3 consists of 13 residues. TCRdb's table, derived via immunoSEQ multiplex PCR, lists solely in-frame clones and lacks some. Of about 120,000 clones in the sample, around 88% are singletons; the top ten hold nearly 5%. While the first cohort had hundreds of subjects, the donors belonged to the separate validation cohort of roughly 130 subjects. Concerning this clone itself: Its target is unknown.

This clonotype was obtained from a man younger than 35 in good health and CMV-seronegative. This chain connects TRBV19 to TRBJ2-1; D gene ambiguous. The sequencing sample was made of PBMCs. CDR3 loop: CASSLESYNEQFF. In DNA form, the CDR3 reads TGTGCCAGTAGTCTTGAGTCCTACAATGAGCAGTTCTTC.